The rows below give T cell receptor beta chains drawn from one sample of a study of blood T cell repertoires in COVID-19. The table came from immunoSEQ multiplex PCR; TCRdb's copy has only in-frame clones and leaves some out. The sample lists around 43,000 clones; about 89% were seen once. Sequencing input: peripheral blood. The receptors were gathered from a man between 50 and 59 years old with active COVID-19. Both conserved end residues are part of each CDR3. Fields, in order: clone size, D gene, V gene, J gene, CDR3 DNA, CDR3 protein. A D gene is named only where the DNA matches it firmly. Clone size is not always given. Where it is, it says once, few, many or a class for expanded clones.

size: .
D: .
V: TRBV29-1
J: TRBJ2-7
DNA: TGCAGCGTTGGGGGCCATAGGAAATGCTTC
CDR3: CSVGGHRKCF

size: .
D: TRBD1
V: TRBV29-1
J: TRBJ2-3
DNA: TGCAGCGTTCGCCGACAGGGTACGCAGTATTTT
CDR3: CSVRRQGTQYF

size: .
D: TRBD2
V: TRBV28
J: TRBJ2-3
DNA: TGTGCCAGCAGTTCCCCATACCTTAGCGGGAGGGCGACAAGGACAGATACGCAGTATTTT
CDR3: CASSSPYLSGRATRTDTQYF

size: .
D: .
V: TRBV29-1
J: TRBJ1-1
DNA: TGCAGCGTTTGGGGGGGGGTGAACACTGAAGCTTTCTTT
CDR3: CSVWGGVNTEAFF

size: .
D: .
V: TRBV30
J: TRBJ2-6
DNA: TGTGCCTGGATCAGGGCTGGGGCCAACGTCCTGACTTTC
CDR3: CAWIRAGANVLTF

size: .
D: TRBD2
V: TRBV2
J: TRBJ2-1
DNA: TGTGCCAGCGGCTTGAGAGCGGGAGCCAACAATGAGCAGTTCTTC
CDR3: CASGLRAGANNEQFF

size: .
D: TRBD1
V: TRBV6-6
J: TRBJ2-7
DNA: TGTGCCAGCAGTTACCGGGACAGTGGGGCCTACGAGCAGTACTTC
CDR3: CASSYRDSGAYEQYF

size: .
D: TRBD2
V: TRBV13
J: TRBJ2-4
DNA: TGTGCCAGCAGCCAGACTAGCGGGAGTCAAAACATTCAGTACTTC
CDR3: CASSQTSGSQNIQYF

size: once
D: TRBD1
V: TRBV10-3
J: TRBJ2-3
DNA: TGTGCCATCATGGGACAGGGCATGGTTACGCAGTATTTT
CDR3: CAIMGQGMVTQYF

size: .
D: TRBD2
V: TRBV4-1
J: TRBJ2-7
DNA: TGCGCCAGCAGCCAAGGACTGGGGGCGGGGGGATCCGAGCAGTACTTC
CDR3: CASSQGLGAGGSEQYF

size: .
D: .
V: TRBV10-3
J: TRBJ1-5
DNA: TGTGCCATCAGTGATTACTTCAATCAGCCCCAGCATTTT
CDR3: CAISDYFNQPQHF

size: .
D: TRBD1
V: TRBV5-1
J: TRBJ1-3
DNA: TGCGCCAGCAGCTCGGGACAGGGGTTTGGAAACACCATATATTTT
CDR3: CASSSGQGFGNTIYF

size: few
D: .
V: TRBV14
J: TRBJ2-3
DNA: TGTGCCAGCAGCCGGGCTAATAGCGGAATCAGCACAGATACGCAGTATTTT
CDR3: CASSRANSGISTDTQYF

size: few
D: .
V: TRBV6-2/TRBV6-3
J: TRBJ1-1
DNA: TGTGCCAGCAGTGACGCTCCGGGGGAACCCCCGACCGCTTTCTTT
CDR3: CASSDAPGEPPTAFF

size: .
D: TRBD1
V: TRBV5-6
J: TRBJ2-7
DNA: TGTGCCAGCAGCTACGGACAGGGCGCCTACGAGCAGTACTTC
CDR3: CASSYGQGAYEQYF

size: .
D: .
V: TRBV28
J: TRBJ2-7
DNA: TGTGCCAGCACCCCCTCACTAGGAAGCTACGAGCAGTACTTC
CDR3: CASTPSLGSYEQYF

size: .
D: TRBD1
V: TRBV12-3/TRBV12-4
J: TRBJ1-1
DNA: TGTGCCAGCAGCCGGGACAGGGATGCTGAAGCTTTCTTT
CDR3: CASSRDRDAEAFF

size: .
D: TRBD2
V: TRBV29-1
J: TRBJ2-7
DNA: TGCAGCGTCGGACGGCTAGCGGACTACGAGCAGTACTTC
CDR3: CSVGRLADYEQYF

size: .
D: .
V: TRBV13
J: TRBJ1-2
DNA: TGTGCCAGCAGTCCCTGGGCGGAGGTTGATGGCTACACCTTC
CDR3: CASSPWAEVDGYTF

size: .
D: TRBD2
V: TRBV7-9
J: TRBJ2-1
DNA: TGTGCCAGCAGCCTAGCGGGAGATCCCGGCAATGAGCAGTTCTTC
CDR3: CASSLAGDPGNEQFF

size: .
D: TRBD2
V: TRBV11-2
J: TRBJ2-7
DNA: TGTGCCAGCAGCTTAGGGTTGAGACTAGCGGAGTTCGAGCAGTACTTC
CDR3: CASSLGLRLAEFEQYF

size: .
D: .
V: TRBV18
J: TRBJ2-1
DNA: TGTGCCAGCTCACAACTAAGCTCCTACAATGAGCAGTTCTTC
CDR3: CASSQLSSYNEQFF

size: once
D: .
V: TRBV5-1
J: TRBJ1-1
DNA: TGCGCCAGCAGCTCGGACACTTTCACTGAAGCTTTCTTT
CDR3: CASSSDTFTEAFF

size: .
D: .
V: TRBV5-1
J: TRBJ1-6
DNA: TGCGCCAGCAGCTTGGGCGGAGGATTTGATTCACCCCTCCACTTT
CDR3: CASSLGGGFDSPLHF

size: .
D: TRBD1
V: TRBV6-2/TRBV6-3
J: TRBJ1-1
DNA: TGTGCCAGCAGTTATGGGTACAGGGGTATGAACACTGAAGCTTTCTTT
CDR3: CASSYGYRGMNTEAFF

size: .
D: TRBD2
V: TRBV4-3
J: TRBJ2-7
DNA: TGCGCCAGCAGCGAAGCCCGGGAGGGTGCCTACGAGCAGTACTTC
CDR3: CASSEAREGAYEQYF

size: .
D: .
V: TRBV12-3/TRBV12-4
J: TRBJ1-5
DNA: TGTGCCAGCAGTCGACAGGAGGATCAGCCCCAGCATTTT
CDR3: CASSRQEDQPQHF

size: .
D: .
V: TRBV7-3
J: TRBJ1-1
DNA: TGTGCCAGCAGCGCGAACCGTTTGAACACTGAAGCTTTCTTT
CDR3: CASSANRLNTEAFF

size: once
D: .
V: TRBV4-1
J: TRBJ1-6
DNA: TGCGCCAGCAGCCAAGCAGGGGAATCACCCCTCCACTTT
CDR3: CASSQAGESPLHF

size: .
D: .
V: TRBV28
J: TRBJ1-5
DNA: TGTGCCAGCAGTGGAGGAGTTAGCAATCAGCCCCAGCATTTT
CDR3: CASSGGVSNQPQHF

size: .
D: TRBD2
V: TRBV2
J: TRBJ2-2
DNA: TGTGCCAGCATCCTCCTAACTAGCGGAAACCCGACCGGGGAGCTGTTTTTT
CDR3: CASILLTSGNPTGELFF

size: .
D: TRBD2
V: TRBV6-5
J: TRBJ2-5
DNA: TGTGCCAGCAGCTCGGGACTAGCGGGCCTCCGGGCCCAGTACTTC
CDR3: CASSSGLAGLRAQYF

size: .
D: .
V: TRBV18
J: TRBJ1-5
DNA: TGTGCCAGCTCAGGGACAATTAGCAATCAGCCCCAGCATTTT
CDR3: CASSGTISNQPQHF

size: .
D: TRBD2
V: TRBV7-2
J: TRBJ2-1
DNA: TGTGCCAGCAGCTTATTCGGGAGGAATGAGCAGTTCTTC
CDR3: CASSLFGRNEQFF

size: .
D: TRBD2
V: TRBV6-2/TRBV6-3
J: TRBJ2-1
DNA: TGTGCCAGCAGTTCTACTAGCGGGAGTTCCAACAATGAGCAGTTCTTC
CDR3: CASSSTSGSSNNEQFF

size: few
D: .
V: TRBV11-3
J: TRBJ2-7
DNA: TGTGCCAGCAGCTTAGGGGCAACGAGCTCCTACGAGCAGTACTTC
CDR3: CASSLGATSSYEQYF

size: .
D: .
V: TRBV13
J: TRBJ1-1
DNA: TGTGCCAGCAGCCCTAGGAGATCGTTCAGTGAAGCTTTCTTT
CDR3: CASSPRRSFSEAFF

size: .
D: TRBD2
V: TRBV10-2
J: TRBJ2-1
DNA: TGCGCCAGCAGTGCTGGTATAGCGGGAGGGGCTGAGCAGTTCTTC
CDR3: CASSAGIAGGAEQFF

size: .
D: TRBD1
V: TRBV18
J: TRBJ2-1
DNA: TGTGCCAGCTCACCACCCGGGGACAGGGCCTACAATGAGCAGTTCTTC
CDR3: CASSPPGDRAYNEQFF

size: .
D: .
V: TRBV5-8
J: TRBJ2-3
DNA: TGTGCCAGCAGCTGGGGACAATCCACAGATACGCAGTATTTT
CDR3: CASSWGQSTDTQYF

size: .
D: TRBD2
V: TRBV19
J: TRBJ2-3
DNA: TGTGCCAGTAGTACCCGATTAGCGGGAGGTACAGATACGCAGTATTTT
CDR3: CASSTRLAGGTDTQYF

size: .
D: .
V: TRBV30
J: TRBJ2-5
DNA: TGTGCCTGGAGGGATACTACCGGATGGGAGACCCAGTACTTC
CDR3: CAWRDTTGWETQYF

size: .
D: .
V: TRBV10-3
J: TRBJ1-2
DNA: TGTGCCATCAGTGTAGAAGGGGGAGTCTATGGCTACACCTTC
CDR3: CAISVEGGVYGYTF

size: .
D: TRBD1
V: TRBV19
J: TRBJ2-7
DNA: TGTGCCAGTAGTATTAGGGCACCGGGACAGATAGCCTACGAGCAGTACTTC
CDR3: CASSIRAPGQIAYEQYF

size: .
D: .
V: TRBV7-2
J: TRBJ1-1
DNA: TGTGCCAGCAGCTTCTCGGGGATGAACACTGAAGCTTTCTTT
CDR3: CASSFSGMNTEAFF

size: .
D: .
V: TRBV7-5
J: TRBJ1-4
DNA: TGTGCCAGAAGCCCAAAGCCTAATGGACAAACTAATGAAAAACTGTTTTTT
CDR3: CARSPKPNGQTNEKLFF

size: few
D: TRBD1
V: TRBV7-2
J: TRBJ1-5
DNA: TGTGCCAGCAGCCTCCGACAGGGCTATAGCAATCAGCCCCAGCATTTT
CDR3: CASSLRQGYSNQPQHF